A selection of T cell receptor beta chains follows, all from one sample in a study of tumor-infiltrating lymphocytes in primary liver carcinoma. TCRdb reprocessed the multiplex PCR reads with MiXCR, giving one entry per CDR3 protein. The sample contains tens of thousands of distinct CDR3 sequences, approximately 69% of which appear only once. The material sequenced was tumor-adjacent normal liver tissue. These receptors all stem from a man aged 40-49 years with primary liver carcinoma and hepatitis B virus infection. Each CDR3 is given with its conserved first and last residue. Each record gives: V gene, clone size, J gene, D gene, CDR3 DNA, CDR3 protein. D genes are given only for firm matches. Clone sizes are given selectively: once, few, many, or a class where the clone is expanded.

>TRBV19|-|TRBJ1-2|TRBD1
TGTGCCAGTAGTGCCGTTCCCGGGACAGGGGGCTATGGCTACACCTTC
CASSAVPGTGGYGYTF
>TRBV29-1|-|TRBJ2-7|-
TGCAACGTTGAAGGTGGGGCAGGCTCCTACAATGGGCAGTACTTC
CNVEGGAGSYNGQYF
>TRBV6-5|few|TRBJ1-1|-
TGTGCCGGCAGTTCCTCTCAAGCAGCTTTCTTT
CAGSSSQAAFF
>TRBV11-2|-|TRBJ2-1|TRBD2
TGTGCCAGCAGCTTAACCGGGACTAGAGGGGTCAATGAGCAGTCCTTC
CASSLTGTRGVNEQSF
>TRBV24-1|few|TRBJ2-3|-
TGTGCCACCAGTGATTTTAAGGGGACCCTCACAGATACGCAGTATTTT
CATSDFKGTLTDTQYF
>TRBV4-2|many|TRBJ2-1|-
TGTGCCAGCAGCCAAGACCAGGGTACTACCGGACGGGCAAATGAGCAGTTCTTC
CASSQDQGTTGRANEQFF
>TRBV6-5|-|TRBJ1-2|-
TGTGCCAGCACACATGGGAGAGGCTACACCTTC
CASTHGRGYTF
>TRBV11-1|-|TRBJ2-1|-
TGTGCCTGCAGTTCACCGGGACGCGGTGAGCAGTTCTTC
CACSSPGRGEQFF
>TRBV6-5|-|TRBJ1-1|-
TGTGCCAGCGTTCCGGGCCCCTTCTTT
CASVPGPFF
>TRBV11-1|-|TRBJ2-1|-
TGTGCCAGTGTAGGGGCCTACAACGAGCAGTTCTTC
CASVGAYNEQFF
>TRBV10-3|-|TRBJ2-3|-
TGTACCACCAGTGAGACCCCACTACCGGGAGATGCAGATACGCAGTATTTT
CTTSETPLPGDADTQYF
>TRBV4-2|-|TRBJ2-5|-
TGTGCCAGCAGCCAAGACCTGGGATCGGTGGAGACCCAGTACTTC
CASSQDLGSVETQYF
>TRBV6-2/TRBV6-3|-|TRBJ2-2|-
TGTGCCACCGACGGGGGGCAAAACACCGGGGAGCTGTTTTTT
CATDGGQNTGELFF
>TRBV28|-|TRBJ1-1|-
TGTGATAGCAGTTTAGCAACAACAGGGAACACTGAAGCTTTCTTT
CDSSLATTGNTEAFF
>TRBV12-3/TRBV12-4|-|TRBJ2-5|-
TGTGCCAGAAGTATCCCAATGTACCAAGAGGCCCAGTACTTC
CARSIPMYQEAQYF
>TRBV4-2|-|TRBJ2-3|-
TGTGCCAGCAGCCAAGATACTACAAGGTCAACGCAGTATTTT
CASSQDTTRSTQYF
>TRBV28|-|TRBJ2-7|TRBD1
TGTGCCAGCAGTTCAGACTCCGGGACAGGGGCTTACTACGAGCAGTACTTC
CASSSDSGTGAYYEQYF
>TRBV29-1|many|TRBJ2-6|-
TGCAGCGTTTTCCGGGACACAGACTCTGGGGCCAACGTCCTGACTTTC
CSVFRDTDSGANVLTF
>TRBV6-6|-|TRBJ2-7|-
TGTGCCATCAGTCTGGCCTTAAACTACGAGCAGTACTTC
CAISLALNYEQYF
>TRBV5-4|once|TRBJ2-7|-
TGTGCCAGTAGCCCACGGGACCCCGAATACGAGCAGTACTTC
CASSPRDPEYEQYF
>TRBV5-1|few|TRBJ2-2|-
TGCGCCAGCAGCCGTACCCGTGAGACCACCGGGGAGCTGTTTTTT
CASSRTRETTGELFF
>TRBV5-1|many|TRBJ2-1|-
TGCGCCAGCAGCTTGGGGTGGGAGGAGCAGTTCTTC
CASSLGWEEQFF
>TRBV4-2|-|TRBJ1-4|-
TGTGCCAGCAGCCAAGACGGAGGTGGGCATAATGAAAAACTGTTTTTC
CASSQDGGGHNEKLFF
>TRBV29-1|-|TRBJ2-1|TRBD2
TGCAACGTTGAGGCTAGCGGGGATGAGCAGTTCTTC
CNVEASGDEQFF
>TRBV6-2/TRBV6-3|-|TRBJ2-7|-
TGTGCCATCAGCAGGGAAAAGTGGGTCGAACAGTACTTC
CAISREKWVEQYF
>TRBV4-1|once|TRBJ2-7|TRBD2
TGCGCCAGCAACCAAGAACCAGCGGGAGCATACGAGCAGTACTTC
CASNQEPAGAYEQYF
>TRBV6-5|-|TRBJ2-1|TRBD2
TGTGTCAGCAGTCGTAGTAGCGGGAGATATAATGAGCAGCTCTTC
CVSSRSSGRYNEQLF
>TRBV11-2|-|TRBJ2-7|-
TGTACCAGGAGCTTAGGTATAGCCGCCTACGAGCAGTACTTC
CTRSLGIAAYEQYF
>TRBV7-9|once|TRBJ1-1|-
TGTGCCAACGGCTTCGGGACGGTGAACACTGAAGCTTTCTTT
CANGFGTVNTEAFF
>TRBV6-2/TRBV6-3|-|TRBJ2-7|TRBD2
TGTGCCTGCAGTTACTCGCTGATAGCGGGTTACCGTGAGCAGTACTTC
CACSYSLIAGYREQYF
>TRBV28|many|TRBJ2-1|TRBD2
TGTGCCAGCACGCCGGGAGGGCGGGAGCAGTTCTTC
CASTPGGREQFF
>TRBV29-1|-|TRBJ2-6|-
TGCAGGGTTAGTTCGACGGCTCATGGGGCCAACGTCCTGACTTTC
CRVSSTAHGANVLTF
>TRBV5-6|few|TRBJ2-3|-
TGTGCCAGCAGCCCCGGACCGGGGACAGATACGCAGTATTTT
CASSPGPGTDTQYF
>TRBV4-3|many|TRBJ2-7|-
TGCGCCAGCTCAACGGGGGACGGCTACGAGCAGTACTTC
CASSTGDGYEQYF
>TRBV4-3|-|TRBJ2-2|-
TGCGCCAGCAGAGGCGATACCGGGGGGCTGTTTTTT
CASRGDTGGLFF